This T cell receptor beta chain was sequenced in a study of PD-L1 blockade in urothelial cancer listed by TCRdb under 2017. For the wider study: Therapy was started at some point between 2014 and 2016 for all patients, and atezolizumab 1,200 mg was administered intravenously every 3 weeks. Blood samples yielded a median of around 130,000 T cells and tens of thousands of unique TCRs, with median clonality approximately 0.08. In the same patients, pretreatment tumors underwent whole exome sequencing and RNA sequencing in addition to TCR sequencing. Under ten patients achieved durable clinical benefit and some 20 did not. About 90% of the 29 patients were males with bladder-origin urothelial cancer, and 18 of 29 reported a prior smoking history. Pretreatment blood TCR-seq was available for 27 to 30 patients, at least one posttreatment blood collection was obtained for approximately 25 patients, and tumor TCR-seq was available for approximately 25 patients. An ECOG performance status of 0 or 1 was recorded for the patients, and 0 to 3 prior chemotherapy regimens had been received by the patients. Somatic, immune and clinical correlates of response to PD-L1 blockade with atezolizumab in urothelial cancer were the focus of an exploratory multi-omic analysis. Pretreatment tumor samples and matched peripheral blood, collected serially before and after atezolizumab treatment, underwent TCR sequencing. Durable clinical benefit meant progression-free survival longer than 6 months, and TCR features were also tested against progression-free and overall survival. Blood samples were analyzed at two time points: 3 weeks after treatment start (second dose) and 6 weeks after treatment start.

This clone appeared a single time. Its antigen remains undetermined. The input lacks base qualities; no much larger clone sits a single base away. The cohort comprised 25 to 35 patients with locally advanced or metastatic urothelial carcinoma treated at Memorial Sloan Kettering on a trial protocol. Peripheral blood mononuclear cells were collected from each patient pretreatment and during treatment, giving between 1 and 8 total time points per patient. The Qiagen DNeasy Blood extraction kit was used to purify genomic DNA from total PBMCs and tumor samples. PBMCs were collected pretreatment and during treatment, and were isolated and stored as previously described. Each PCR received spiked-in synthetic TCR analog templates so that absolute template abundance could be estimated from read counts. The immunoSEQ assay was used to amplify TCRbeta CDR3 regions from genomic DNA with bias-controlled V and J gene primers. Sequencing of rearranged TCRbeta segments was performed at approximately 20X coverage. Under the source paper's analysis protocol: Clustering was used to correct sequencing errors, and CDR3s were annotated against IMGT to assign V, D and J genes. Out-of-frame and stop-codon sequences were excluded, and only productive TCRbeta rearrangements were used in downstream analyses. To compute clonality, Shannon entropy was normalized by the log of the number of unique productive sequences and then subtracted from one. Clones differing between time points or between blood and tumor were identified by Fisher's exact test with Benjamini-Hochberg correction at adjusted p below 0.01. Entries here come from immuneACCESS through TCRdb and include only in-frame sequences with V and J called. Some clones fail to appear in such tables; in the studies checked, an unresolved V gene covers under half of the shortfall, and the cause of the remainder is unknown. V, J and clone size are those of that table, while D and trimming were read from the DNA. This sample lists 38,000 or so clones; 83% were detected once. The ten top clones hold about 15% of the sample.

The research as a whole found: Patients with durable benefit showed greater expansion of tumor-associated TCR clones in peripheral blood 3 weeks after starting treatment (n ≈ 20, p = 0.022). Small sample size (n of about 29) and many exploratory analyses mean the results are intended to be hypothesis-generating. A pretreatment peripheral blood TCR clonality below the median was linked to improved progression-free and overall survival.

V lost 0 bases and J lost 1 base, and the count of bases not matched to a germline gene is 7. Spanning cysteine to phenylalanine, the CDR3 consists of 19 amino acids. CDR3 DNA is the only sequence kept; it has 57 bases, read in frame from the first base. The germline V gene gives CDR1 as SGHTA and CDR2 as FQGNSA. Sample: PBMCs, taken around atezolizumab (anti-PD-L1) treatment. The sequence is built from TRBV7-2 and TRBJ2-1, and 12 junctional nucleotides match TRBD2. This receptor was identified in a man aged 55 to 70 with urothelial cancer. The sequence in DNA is TGTGCCAGCAGCTTAGCCCTAAGACTAGCGGGAGTGTCCTACAATGAGCAGTTCTTC. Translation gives CASSLALRLAGVSYNEQFF.